This TCR beta chain derives from a study of spatial heterogeneity in lung cancer. Study information: Untreated early-stage non-small cell lung cancer patients, around 72 in total, were the donors. Alpha-chain sequences were detected in numbers that were consistently lower than beta-chain sequences.

TCR cDNA molecules each carried a unique molecular identifier. A single record per CDR3 protein comes from TCRdb applying MiXCR to the 5' RACE reads. This repertoire shows about 120,000 distinct CDR3 sequences, 12% found once; its top ten account for approximately 16%. The time point denotes: blood at routine non-recurrence follow-up after resection. Researchers sequenced whole RNA taken from tumor, nontumor lung or frozen PBMC without sorting. Details on this clonotype: The antigen is unknown.

Overall study findings and caveats: Blood carried ubiquitous expanded tumor TCRs more at resection than follow-up.

This clonotype was obtained from a male donor with early-stage non-small cell lung cancer. Sequenced here: PBMCs, sampled at follow-up.

The CDR3 DNA sequence: TGTGCCAGCAGAGGACAGTCAACTAATGAAAAACTGTTTTTT. Translated, it gives CASRGQSTNEKLFF. V is TRBV6-1 and J is TRBJ1-4; tentatively, D is TRBD1 (6 bases). The CDR3 loop spans 14 amino acids. Germline CDR1 MNHNS, CDR2 SASEGT. Trimming removed 6 bases at V and 0 bases at J, with 8 bases between.